The 16 T cell receptor beta chains below all came from one sample that was sequenced in a study of blood T cells in healthy people across ages (dated by TCRdb to the mid-2010s). The library was generated by 5' RACE. This sample was sequenced with an Illumina HiSeq 2500. A second PCR of roughly 6 to 12 cycles was run with a J-beta primer mix and a sample-barcoded 5' primer. The public reads were quality trimmed at Q25 with fastp and then assembled into clones with MiXCR by TCRdb, keeping productive beta chains. Every CDR3 protein is listed once, alongside the most common genes and DNA of its rows. The table for this sample lists roughly 1.5 million distinct CDR3 sequences; roughly 43% of them were counted only once. Of the sample, about 4% is held by the ten largest clones. Input material: blood. The receptors were gathered from a young woman in good health.

This clonotype was observed many times. The chain couples TRBV7-8 to TRBJ2-5, with a possible D match to TRBD1 (7 bases). Trimming shortened V by 3 bases and J by 5 bases, and 13 bases separated the two germline ends. Germline CDR1 is SGHVS and CDR2 is FQNEAQ. The CDR3 is 14 residues long. The CDR3, as DNA: TGTGCCAGCAGCTTGGCAGGGGGGTATGAGACCCAGTACTTC. It encodes CASSLAGGYETQYF.

The V gene is TRBV7-2, the J gene TRBJ2-5; a possible D gene is TRBD1 (5 bases). This CDR3 spans 15 amino acids. V dropped 2 bases and J dropped 1 base, with 11 bases sitting between them. Germline-derived CDR1 and CDR2 are SGHTA and FQGNSA. The CDR3 DNA reads as TGTGCCAGCAGCTTACCAGGGCTCCTCCAAGAGACCCAGTACTTC. Its translation: CASSLPGLLQETQYF.

CDR3 sequence: CASSISPHTDTQYF. Written as DNA, the CDR3 is TGCGCCAGCAGCATTAGCCCACACACAGATACGCAGTATTTT. V usage is TRBV5-1 and J usage is TRBJ2-3, with D hard to call. The CDR3 consists of 14 residues. Germline CDR1 is SGHRS and CDR2 is YFSETQ. V was trimmed by 4 bases and J by 2 bases, leaving 11 bases between them.

This clonotype was detected only a few times. The gene calls are TRBV12-3 or TRBV12-4 and TRBJ2-7; TRBD1 matches at 10 bases. V gave up 6 bases and J gave up 6 bases; unmatched junction bases: 8. CDR3 size: 14 residues. The DNA for the CDR3 is TGTGCCAGCAGGTCCGGGACAGGGGTTGGCGAGCAGTACTTC. As protein: CASRSGTGVGEQYF.

CDR3 nucleotides: TGTGCCAGCAGCTTCCCCACAGGGGGTAATTATGGCTACACCTTC. This codes for CASSFPTGGNYGYTF. This chain joins TRBV7-6 and TRBJ1-2, with 8 bases lining up with TRBD1. CDR3 length: 15 amino acids. V lost 3 bases and J lost 5; bases outside the gene matches: 8. Per germline, CDR1 SGHVS and CDR2 FNYEAQ.

This clonotype was detected a few times. The chain couples TRBV12-3 or TRBV12-4 to TRBJ2-5; D is uncertain. V gave up 5 bases and J gave up 5 bases, with 9 bases separating them. The CDR3 has 12 amino acids. The CDR3 is CASSLWTETQYF. The DNA of the CDR3 is TGTGCCAGCAGTCTATGGACGGAGACCCAGTACTTC.

This clonotype was picked up a small number of times. This rearrangement joins TRBV6-6 to TRBJ2-3, with D unresolved. V dropped 2 bases and J dropped 2 bases, with 11 bases sitting between them. This CDR3 comprises 15 residues. Germline values: CDR1 MNHNY, CDR2 SVGAGI (reference sequence). The DNA of the CDR3 is TGTGCCAGCAGTTACCTTGGCAGCTTCACAGATACGCAGTATTTT. Its translation is CASSYLGSFTDTQYF.

This clonotype has just a few counts. The genes are TRBV9 and TRBJ2-7; D is ambiguous. This CDR3 contains 13 residues. Germline CDR1 and CDR2: SGDLS and YYNGEE. V lost 3 bases to trimming and J lost 4 bases, with 11 bases between them. CDR3 DNA: TGTGCCAGCAGCGCAGGATCCCTTTACGAGCAGTACTTC. This gives the protein CASSAGSLYEQYF.

The chain has TRBV20-1 and TRBJ1-1; unclear D gene. CDR1 is DFQATT, CDR2 SNEGSKA, per germline (reference sequence). Trimming removed 5 bases from V and 4 bases from J, with 17 bases in between. This CDR3 is built from 14 residues. In DNA form, the CDR3 reads TGCAGTGCTTCTGACGGGCTTACGGGCACTGAAGCTTTCTTT. Translation: CSASDGLTGTEAFF.

This clonotype turned up a few times. The CDR3 sequence is CASSFILGTEAFF. The CDR3 nucleotides read TGTGCCAGCAGCTTTATCTTGGGCACTGAAGCTTTCTTT. The chain is built from TRBV5-6 and TRBJ1-1; D not resolved. The CDR3 extends over 13 amino acids. Germline V CDR1 and CDR2: SGHDT, YYEEEE. V was trimmed by 2 bases and J by 4 bases, leaving 9 bases between them.

This sequence joins TRBV28 and TRBJ1-1, with TRBD1 identical over 10 bases. Germline lookup yields CDR1 MDHEN and CDR2 SYDVKM. The junction had 9 bases not matched to a gene; V was cut back by 5 bases and J by 3 bases. The CDR3 has 16 residues. The CDR3 nucleotides are TGTGCCAGCAGTCTACCGGGACAGGGGATGGACACTGAAGCTTTCTTT. Amino acid sequence: CASSLPGQGMDTEAFF.

The J gene is TRBJ1-1, the V gene TRBV4-3; D gene uncertain. The germline V gene encodes CDR1 LGHNA and CDR2 YSLEER. V dropped 3 bases and J dropped 11 bases, with 19 bases sitting between them. CDR3 size: 14 residues. DNA of the CDR3: TGCGCCAGCAGCCATGGGATCGAAGGGCCCGGGGCTTTCTTT. Amino acids: CASSHGIEGPGAFF.

This clonotype was recorded a few times. One junction end disagrees with the germline gene, perhaps due to a read error. The chain uses TRBV20-1 and TRBJ1-2; D not resolved. The germline V gene encodes CDR1 DFQATT and CDR2 SNEGSKA (reference sequence). The CDR3 consists of 13 residues. The CDR3 reads CSATTEVNHGYTF. The CDR3 bases are TGCAGTGCTACCACGGAGGTTAACCATGGCTACACCTTC.

The rearrangement uses TRBV5-1 and TRBJ2-5; 9 bases map to TRBD2. The tail of the sequence fits TRBJ2-7 better, so the J call may be wrong. Germline CDR1 SGHRS, CDR2 YFSETQ. This CDR3 spans 15 amino acids. The CDR3 nucleotides read TGCGCCAGCAGCAACCCTAGCGGGAATTTGCACGAGCAGTACTTC. Its protein is CASSNPSGNLHEQYF.

The chain recombines TRBV4-1 with TRBJ2-7; possibly TRBD1 for D (6 bases). V lost 2 bases, J lost 6 bases, and 8 bases lay in between. The CDR3 contains 12 residues. Germline CDR1 is MGHRA and CDR2 is YSYEKL. CDR3 coding DNA: TGCGCCAGCAGCCAAAGAGGGGGCGAGCAGTACTTC. It encodes CASSQRGGEQYF.

The CDR3 reads CASSLRTREWPTDTQYF. CDR3 DNA sequence: TGTGCCAGCAGTTTAAGGACAAGGGAATGGCCCACAGATACGCAGTATTTT. The rearrangement links TRBV27 to TRBJ2-3; maybe TRBD1 (5 bases). Deletions cut 2 bases from V and 2 bases from J, with 17 bases between. The CDR3 contains 17 residues. In germline, CDR1 is MNHEY, CDR2 SMNVEV (reference sequence).